Detailed here is one T cell receptor beta chain. PCR amplification relied on 60 Vbeta primers (plus 13 Jbeta primers). The assay was immunoSEQ multiplex PCR, and TCRdb's table has in-frame clones only and misses some. The table lists a few hundred thousand clones, roughly 80% of them singletons. Germline V gene sequence: CDR1 SGHTA, CDR2 FQGTGA. The CDR3 is 17 residues long. Germline trimming cut 0 bases from V and 6 bases from J; bases unmatched to any gene: 2. This specimen comes from a study of cytomegalovirus exposure and HLA in healthy donors. The TCR originated in a man aged 30 to 45 in good health and CMV-seronegative. The rearrangement joins TRBV7-3 to TRBJ2-2; 15 positions match TRBD2. The sample taken for sequencing was PBMCs. This CDR3 reads CASSLTRTSGGAGELFF. In DNA form, the CDR3 reads TGTGCCAGCAGCTTAACGAGGACTAGCGGGGGGGCCGGGGAGCTGTTTTTT.